These T cell receptor beta chains were read from a single sample in a study of T cell responses to AZD1222 COVID-19 vaccine. The method was immunoSEQ multiplex PCR; TCRdb's version includes in-frame clones alone and lacks a portion of them. The sample consists of around 85,000 clones, approximately 86% of them appearing once. The sequencing here drew on peripheral blood, taken on day 0 of AZD1222 vaccination. All receptors come from an adult in good health. Both conserved end residues are part of each CDR3. D genes are given only for firm matches. Only some rows state a clone size, as once, few, many or a class for expanded clones.

d_call j_call v_call cdr3_length clone_size cdr3_aa cdr3_nt
TRBD1 TRBJ1-2 TRBV10-3 14 NA CAISSDRGLEGYTF TGTGCCATCAGCTCCGACAGGGGGCTTGAAGGCTACACCTTC
TRBD1 TRBJ2-7 TRBV6-2/TRBV6-3 16 NA CASSYRTGRMSYEQYF TGTGCCAGCAGTTACCGGACAGGTCGCATGTCCTACGAGCAGTACTTC
TRBD1 TRBJ2-2 TRBV24-1 16 NA CATSETPPGGTGELFF TGTGCCACCAGTGAGACCCCTCCAGGGGGCACCGGGGAGCTGTTTTTT
NA TRBJ1-4 TRBV5-1 16 NA CASSLASGATNEKLFF TGCGCCAGCAGCTTGGCATCGGGGGCTACTAATGAAAAACTGTTTTTT
TRBD1 TRBJ1-6 TRBV6-5 15 NA CATRQGPSNNSPLHF TGTGCCACCCGACAGGGGCCGTCTAATAATTCACCCCTCCACTTT
NA TRBJ2-6 TRBV18 18 once CASSQLGRTFSGANVLTF TGTGCCAGCTCACAACTGGGACGGACTTTCTCTGGGGCCAACGTCCTGACTTTC
TRBD1 TRBJ1-6 TRBV18 17 NA CASSPQQGASYNSPLHF TGTGCCAGCTCACCACAACAGGGGGCCAGTTATAATTCACCCCTCCACTTT
NA TRBJ2-7 TRBV6-5 15 NA CASSKGAGSSYEQYF TGTGCCAGCAGCAAAGGGGCTGGCAGCTCCTACGAGCAGTACTTC
NA TRBJ1-2 TRBV27 14 NA CASNPKGQGSGYTF TGTGCCAGCAACCCCAAAGGGCAGGGTAGCGGCTACACCTTC
NA TRBJ1-1 TRBV6-1 15 NA CASSEDGGPNTEAFF TGTGCCAGCAGTGAAGATGGGGGCCCGAACACTGAAGCTTTCTTT